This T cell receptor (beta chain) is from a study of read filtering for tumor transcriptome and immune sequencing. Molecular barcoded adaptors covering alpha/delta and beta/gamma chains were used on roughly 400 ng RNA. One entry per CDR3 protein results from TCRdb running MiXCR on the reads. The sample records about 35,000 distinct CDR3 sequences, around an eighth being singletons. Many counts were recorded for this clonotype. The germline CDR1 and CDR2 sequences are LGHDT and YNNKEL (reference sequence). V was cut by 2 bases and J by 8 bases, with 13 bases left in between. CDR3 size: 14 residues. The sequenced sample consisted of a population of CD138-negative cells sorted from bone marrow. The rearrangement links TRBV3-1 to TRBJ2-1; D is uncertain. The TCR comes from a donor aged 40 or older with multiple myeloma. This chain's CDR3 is CASSQTLYNDEQFF. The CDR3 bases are TGTGCCAGCAGCCAAACACTATACAACGATGAGCAGTTCTTC.